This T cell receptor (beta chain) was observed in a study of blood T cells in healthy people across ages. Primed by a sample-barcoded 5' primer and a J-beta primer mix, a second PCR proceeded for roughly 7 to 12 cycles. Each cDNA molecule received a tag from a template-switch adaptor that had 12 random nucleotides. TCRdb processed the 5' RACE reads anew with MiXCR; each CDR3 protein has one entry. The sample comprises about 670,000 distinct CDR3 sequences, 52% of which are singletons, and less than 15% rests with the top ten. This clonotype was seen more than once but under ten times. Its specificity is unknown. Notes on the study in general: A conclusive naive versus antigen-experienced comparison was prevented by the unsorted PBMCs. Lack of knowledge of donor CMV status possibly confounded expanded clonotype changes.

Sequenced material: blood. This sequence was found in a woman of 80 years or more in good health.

The DNA for the CDR3 is TGCGCCAGCAGCACCCGACTAGCGGGAGCATCCTCCTACAATGAGCAGTTCTTC. This encodes CASSTRLAGASSYNEQFF. The chain links TRBV5-1 to TRBJ2-1, with TRBD2 matching over 12 bases. Germline V gene sequence: CDR1 SGHRS, CDR2 YFSETQ. V shed 4 bases and J 0 bases; nucleotides not matched to a gene: 8. CDR3 length: 18 residues.